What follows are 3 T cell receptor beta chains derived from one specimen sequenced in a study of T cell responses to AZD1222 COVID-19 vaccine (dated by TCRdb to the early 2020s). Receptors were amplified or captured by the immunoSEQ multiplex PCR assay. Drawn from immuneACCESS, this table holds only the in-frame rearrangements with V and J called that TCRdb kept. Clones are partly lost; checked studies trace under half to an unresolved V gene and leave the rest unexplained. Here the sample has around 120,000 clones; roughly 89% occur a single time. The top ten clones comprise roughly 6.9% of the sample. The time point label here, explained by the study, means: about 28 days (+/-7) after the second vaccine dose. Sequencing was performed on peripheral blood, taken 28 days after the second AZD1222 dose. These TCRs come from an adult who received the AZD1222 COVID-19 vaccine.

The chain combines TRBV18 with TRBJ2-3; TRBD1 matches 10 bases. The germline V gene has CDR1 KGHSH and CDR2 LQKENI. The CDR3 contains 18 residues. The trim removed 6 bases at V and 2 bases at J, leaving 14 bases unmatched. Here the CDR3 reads CASSQGTGDTGYTDTQYF. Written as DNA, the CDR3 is TGTGCCAGCTCCCAGGGGACAGGGGACACCGGGTACACAGATACGCAGTATTTT.

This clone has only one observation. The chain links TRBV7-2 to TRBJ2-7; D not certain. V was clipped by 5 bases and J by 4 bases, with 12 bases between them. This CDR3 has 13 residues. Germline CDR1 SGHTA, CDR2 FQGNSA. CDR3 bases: TGTGCCAGCAGCCTTACCTGGGCTTACGAGCAGTACTTC. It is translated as CASSLTWAYEQYF.

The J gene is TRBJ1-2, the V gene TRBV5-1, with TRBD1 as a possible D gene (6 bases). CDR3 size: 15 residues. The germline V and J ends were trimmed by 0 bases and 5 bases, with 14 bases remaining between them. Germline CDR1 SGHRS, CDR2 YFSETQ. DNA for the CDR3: TGCGCCAGCAGCTTGGAAGGGGGTGAGGGGTATGGCTACACCTTC. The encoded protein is CASSLEGGEGYGYTF. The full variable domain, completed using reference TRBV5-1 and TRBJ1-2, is KAGVTQTPRYLIKTRGQQVTLSCSPISGHRSVSWYQQTPGQGLQFLFEYFSETQRNKGNFPGRFSGRQFSNSRSEMNVSTLELGDSALYLCASSLEGGEGYGYTFGSGTRLTVV.